Below are 12 T cell receptor beta chains sequenced from a single sample in a study of CD8+CD57+ T cells in acquired aplastic anemia. Genomic DNA, the template, was used for profiling of the TCR beta VDJ and CDR3. TCRdb re-analysed the reads in MiXCR, keeping a single row per CDR3 protein. Here the sample spans over 150,000 distinct CDR3 sequences, around 45% being singletons. Sequenced sample: sorted CD4+, CD8+, or CD8+CD57+ T cells (not recorded which) from PBMCs. These receptors were obtained from a human donor in good health.

The chain uses TRBV6-4 and TRBJ2-7, with TRBD1 as a possible D gene (6 bases). Trimming took off 6 bases at V and 5 bases at J, with 14 bases between the two ends. This CDR3 comprises 13 residues. Per the germline V gene, CDR1 is MRHNA and CDR2 is SNTAGT. The CDR3 sequence is CASRPGQRNEQYF. DNA for the CDR3: TGTGCCAGCAGACCGGGACAACGGAACGAGCAGTACTTC.

This chain links TRBV10-3 with TRBJ1-2, with D maybe TRBD1 (5 bases). Per the germline V gene, CDR1 is ENHRY and CDR2 is SYGVKD. This CDR3 is 16 amino acids long. Trimming removed 3 bases at V and 6 bases at J, with 20 bases between. The CDR3 DNA is TGTGCCATCAGTGACTCGTCACTGGGTGGAGGGGATGGCTACACCTTC. Its protein product is CAISDSSLGGGDGYTF.

In nucleotides, the CDR3 is TGCGCCAGCAGCCCGACTAGCGGGAGGGTTGGGTTCGGCTACTACGAGCAGTACTTC. Translating it yields CASSPTSGRVGFGYYEQYF. This chain connects TRBV5-1 to TRBJ2-7; TRBD2 aligns across 14 bases. J was trimmed by 3 bases and V by 4 bases; bases with no gene match: 15. CDR3 size: 19 residues. Germline V CDR1 and CDR2: SGHRS, YFSETQ.

This clonotype was counted between two and nine times. The chain recombines TRBV6-2 or TRBV6-3 with TRBJ1-2; no clear D. Trimming pared 2 bases from V and 6 bases from J, leaving 1 base between. Germline assignment: CDR1 MNHEY and CDR2 SVGEGT. This CDR3 has 10 amino acids. The CDR3 loop reads CASSYDGYTF. As DNA, the CDR3 is TGTGCCAGCAGTTACGATGGCTACACCTTC.

This chain uses TRBV2 with TRBJ1-2; 11 nucleotides agree with TRBD1. The CDR3 extends over 14 amino acids. Per germline, CDR1 SNHLY and CDR2 FYNNEI. J was trimmed by 6 bases and V by 4 bases; bases with no gene match: 4. CDR3 in amino acids: CASSGTGGGDGYTF. CDR3 in DNA: TGTGCCAGCAGTGGGACAGGGGGCGGGGATGGCTACACCTTC.

This clonotype was seen at least ten times. The chain uses TRBV2 and TRBJ2-1; D unresolved. The CDR3 has 15 residues. V lost 3 bases and J lost 9, with 18 bases in between. Germline CDR1 reads SNHLY; CDR2 reads FYNNEI. The CDR3 is CASSDILPLAREQFF. For the CDR3, the DNA is TGTGCCAGCAGTGATATCCTCCCTCTTGCGCGTGAGCAGTTCTTC.

The sample holds a few counts of this clonotype. CDR3 residues: CSARGLVVAGVTDTQYF. Here the CDR3 DNA reads TGCAGTGCTAGAGGACTCGTGGTAGCGGGAGTCACAGATACGCAGTATTTT. The genes are TRBV20-1 and TRBJ2-3, with 9 bases matching TRBD2. V lost 1 base and J lost 2; bases outside the gene matches: 10. CDR3 length equals 17 residues. The germline V gene has CDR1 DFQATT and CDR2 SNEGSKA (reference sequence).

A note on this clonotype: The junction and the germline gene differ at one end; a read error may be behind it. This chain connects TRBV6-1 to TRBJ1-4; no firm D call. The CDR3 consists of 15 residues. Germline CDR1 is MNHNS and CDR2 is SASEGT. The CDR3 DNA reads TGTGCCAGCAATGAAACTATCCAGCGGAATGAAAAACTGTTTTTT. Protein sequence: CASNETIQRNEKLFF.

This clonotype was picked up many times. This rearrangement joins TRBV5-6 to TRBJ1-6; TRBD1 matches 7 bases. J gave up 3 bases and V 4 bases, and 4 bases lay outside the gene matches. The CDR3 consists of 15 residues. Germline CDR1 SGHDT, CDR2 YYEEEE. CDR3 DNA sequence: TGTGCCAGCAGCCCGGGACAGTACTATAATTCACCCCTCCACTTT. Amino acid sequence: CASSPGQYYNSPLHF.

This clonotype came up many times. The rearrangement joins TRBV6-1 to TRBJ1-2; TRBD1 aligns across 12 bases. V shed 3 bases, J shed 2 bases, and the junction held 7 bases outside the gene matches. CDR1 MNHNS and CDR2 SASEGT come from the germline V gene. This CDR3 comprises 17 residues. The CDR3 bases are TGTGCCAGCAGTGATCTGGGGACAGGGGGCACCAACTATGGCTACACCTTC. Amino acid sequence: CASSDLGTGGTNYGYTF.

The chain combines TRBV20-1 with TRBJ2-1, with TRBD2 identical over 7 bases. CDR3 length: 14 amino acids. V trimming: 4 bases; J trimming: 8 bases; junction bases outside the gene matches: 11. The germline gives CDR1 DFQATT, CDR2 SNEGSKA (reference sequence). The CDR3 DNA sequence: TGCAGTGCTACCGCGGCGGGAGCTGTCCATGAGCAGTTCTTC. Its translation is CSATAAGAVHEQFF.

This chain connects TRBV15 to TRBJ1-1; D unclear. From germline, CDR1 is LNHNV and CDR2 YYDKDF (reference sequence). This CDR3 has 16 amino acids. V dropped 1 base and J dropped 5 bases, with 17 bases sitting between them. The CDR3 protein is CATSRGAVGFETEAFF. The CDR3 nucleotides read TGTGCCACCAGCAGAGGAGCAGTAGGGTTTGAGACTGAAGCTTTCTTT.